This entry features one TCR beta chain sequence. Treatment described: roughly 19 received Ad26.COV2.S at low or high dose, single or two shots; several received placebo; per-sample allocation not given. Each sample was drawn 63 days after the first injection (of vaccine or placebo). The CDR3 runs to 14 residues. From germline, CDR1 is SGDLS and CDR2 YYNGEE. J lost 5 bases, V lost 2 bases, and 2 bases had no gene match. This specimen belongs to a study of Ad26.COV2.S vaccination and SARS-CoV-2 variants. Whole-study context: Recipients of Ad26.COV2.S got it intramuscularly, once or twice 56 days apart.

Assay used: immunoSEQ multiplex PCR; TCRdb lists only in-frame clones, some missing. Of around 450,000 clones in the sample, 80% to 90% are singletons; the top ten hold around 2.6%. Material: peripheral blood, obtained in a trial of Ad26.COV2.S vaccine versus placebo. This clonotype was sampled from a person aged 18-65 years who received the Ad26.COV2.S COVID-19 vaccine or a placebo. This rearrangement joins TRBV9 to TRBJ1-4; TRBD1 matches at 8 bases. The CDR3 loop reads CASSVRDRNEKLFF. The CDR3 DNA reads TGTGCCAGCAGCGTCCGGGACAGGAATGAAAAACTGTTTTTT.